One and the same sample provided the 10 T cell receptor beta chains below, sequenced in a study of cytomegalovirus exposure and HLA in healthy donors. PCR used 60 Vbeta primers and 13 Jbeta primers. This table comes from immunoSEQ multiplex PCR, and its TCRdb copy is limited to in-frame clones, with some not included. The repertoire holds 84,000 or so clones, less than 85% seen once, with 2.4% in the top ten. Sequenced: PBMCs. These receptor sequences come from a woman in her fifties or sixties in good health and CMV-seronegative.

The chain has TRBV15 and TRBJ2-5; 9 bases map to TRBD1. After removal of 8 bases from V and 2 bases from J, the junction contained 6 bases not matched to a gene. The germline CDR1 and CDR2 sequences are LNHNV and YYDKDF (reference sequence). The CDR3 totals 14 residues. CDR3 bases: TGTGCCACCGGCGGACAGGGGTTTCAAGAGACCCAGTACTTC. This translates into CATGGQGFQETQYF.

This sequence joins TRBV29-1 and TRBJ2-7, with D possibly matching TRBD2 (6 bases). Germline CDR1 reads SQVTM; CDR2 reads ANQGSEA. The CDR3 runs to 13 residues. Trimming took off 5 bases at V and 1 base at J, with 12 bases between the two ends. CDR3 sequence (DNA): TGCAGCGTTCTTAGCGGCAGGTCCTACGAGCAGTACTTC. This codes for CSVLSGRSYEQYF.

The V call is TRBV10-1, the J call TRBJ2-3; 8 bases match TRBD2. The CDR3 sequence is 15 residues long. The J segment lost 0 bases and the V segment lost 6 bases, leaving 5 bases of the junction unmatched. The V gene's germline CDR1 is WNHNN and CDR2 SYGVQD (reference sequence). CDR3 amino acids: CASSPLAESTDTQYF. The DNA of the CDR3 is TGCGCCAGCAGCCCACTAGCGGAAAGCACAGATACGCAGTATTTT.

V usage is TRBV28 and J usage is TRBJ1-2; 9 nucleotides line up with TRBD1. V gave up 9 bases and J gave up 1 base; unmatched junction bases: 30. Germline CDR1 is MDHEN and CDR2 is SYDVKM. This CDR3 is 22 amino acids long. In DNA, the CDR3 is TGTGCCAGTCGCCGGCGACGAGAGGACCGGGACAGGGACAAAGGACGTAACTATGGCTACACCTTC. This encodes CASRRRREDRDRDKGRNYGYTF.

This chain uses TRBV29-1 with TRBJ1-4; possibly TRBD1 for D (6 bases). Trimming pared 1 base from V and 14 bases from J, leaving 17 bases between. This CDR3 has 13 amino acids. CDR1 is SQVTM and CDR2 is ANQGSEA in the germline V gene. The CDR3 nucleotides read TGCAGCGTTGAAGCAGGGGAGGGGGTTGGGCTGTTTTTT. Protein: CSVEAGEGVGLFF.

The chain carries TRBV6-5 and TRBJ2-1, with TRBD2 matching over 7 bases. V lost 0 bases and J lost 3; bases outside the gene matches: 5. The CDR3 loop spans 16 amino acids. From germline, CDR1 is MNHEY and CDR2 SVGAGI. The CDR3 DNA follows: TGTGCCAGCAGTTACTCGAGGCGGGAGAGCTACAATGAGCAGTTCTTC. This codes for CASSYSRRESYNEQFF.

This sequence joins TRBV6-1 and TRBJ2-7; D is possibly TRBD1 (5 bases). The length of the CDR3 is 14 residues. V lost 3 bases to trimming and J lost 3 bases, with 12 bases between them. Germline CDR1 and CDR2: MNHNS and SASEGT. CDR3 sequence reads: CASSEVTGFYEQYV. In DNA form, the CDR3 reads TGTGCCAGCAGTGAGGTTACAGGATTCTACGAGCAGTACGTC.

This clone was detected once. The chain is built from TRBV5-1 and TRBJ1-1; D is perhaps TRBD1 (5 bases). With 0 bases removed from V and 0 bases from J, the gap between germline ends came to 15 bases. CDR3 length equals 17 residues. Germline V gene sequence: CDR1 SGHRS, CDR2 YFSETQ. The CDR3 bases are TGCGCCAGCAGCTTGGCCGACAGACTCTCAATGAACACTGAAGCTTTCTTT. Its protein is CASSLADRLSMNTEAFF.

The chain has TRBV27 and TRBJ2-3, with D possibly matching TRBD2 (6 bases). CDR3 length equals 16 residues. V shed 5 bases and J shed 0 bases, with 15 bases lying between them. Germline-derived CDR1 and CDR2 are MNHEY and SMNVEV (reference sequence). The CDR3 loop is CASSLLADLSTDTQYF. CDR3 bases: TGTGCCAGCAGTCTTTTAGCGGACCTGAGCACAGATACGCAGTATTTT.

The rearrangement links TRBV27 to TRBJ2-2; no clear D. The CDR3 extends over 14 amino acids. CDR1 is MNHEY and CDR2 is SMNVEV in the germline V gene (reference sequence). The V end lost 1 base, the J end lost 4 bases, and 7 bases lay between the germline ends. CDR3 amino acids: CASSLFGATGELFF. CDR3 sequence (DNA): TGTGCCAGCAGTTTATTCGGTGCCACCGGGGAGCTGTTTTTT.